This passage covers 25 T cell receptor beta chains from one sample sequenced in a study of blood T cell repertoires in COVID-19. Only in-frame clones appear in the TCRdb table, and some are missing; sequencing was by immunoSEQ multiplex PCR. The sample carries around 200,000 clones, 70% to 90% recorded once. Sequencing input: PBMCs or T cells enriched from blood (not recorded which). The receptors shown here come from a woman aged 40 to 50 with acute COVID-19.

The CDR3 sequence: CATSSSGGYGYTF. The CDR3, as DNA: TGTGCCACCAGTTCGTCAGGGGGCTATGGCTACACCTTC. This chain connects TRBV24-1 to TRBJ1-2; 7 bases align to TRBD1. The V gene's germline CDR1 is KGHDR and CDR2 SFDVKD. This CDR3 is built from 13 residues. V lost 6 bases, J lost 4 bases, and 4 bases stayed unmatched.

This rearrangement joins TRBV25-1 to TRBJ2-5; 7 bases are shared with TRBD1. V shed 5 bases and J 3 bases; nucleotides not matched to a gene: 9. Germline V gene sequence: CDR1 MGHDK, CDR2 SYGVNS. CDR3 length equals 15 residues. The CDR3 is CASSLETGWEETQYF. The CDR3 DNA reads as TGTGCCAGCAGTCTCGAGACAGGGTGGGAAGAGACCCAGTACTTC.

The chain links TRBV19 to TRBJ1-2; the D is unclear. The V end lost 10 bases, the J end lost 8 bases, and 14 bases lay between the germline ends. The germline V gene has CDR1 LNHDA and CDR2 SQIVND (reference sequence). This CDR3 region has 11 residues. This CDR3 reads CATRSIWGYTF. The CDR3 DNA reads TGTGCCACCCGTAGCATTTGGGGCTACACCTTC.

The chain links TRBV24-1 to TRBJ2-1, with D perhaps TRBD2 (7 bases). CDR1 is KGHDR, CDR2 SFDVKD, per germline. CDR3 size: 16 residues. V was shortened by 4 bases and J by 10 bases, with 22 bases between the two germline ends. This chain's CDR3 is CATSDPLLGGAGEQFF. In nucleotides, the CDR3 is TGTGCCACCAGTGACCCACTATTGGGGGGGGCAGGGGAGCAGTTCTTC.

This clone was picked up a small number of times. The gene calls are TRBV7-3 and TRBJ1-1; 7 bases agree with TRBD1. This CDR3 region has 14 residues. J lost 4 bases, V lost 3 bases, and 5 bases had no gene match. Germline CDR1 SGHTA, CDR2 FQGTGA. This CDR3 is CASSLSTGSTEAFF. The CDR3 nucleotides are TGTGCCAGCAGCTTGTCGACAGGGAGCACTGAAGCTTTCTTT. Filled out from reference TRBV7-3 and TRBJ1-1, the complete variable domain reads GAGVSQTPSNKVTEKGKYVELRCDPISGHTALYWYRQSLGQGPEFLIYFQGTGAADDSGLPNDRFFAVRPEGSVSTLKIQRTERGDSAVYLCASSLSTGSTEAFFGQGTRLTVV.

CDR3 region: CATSDAGTGGDGYTF. CDR3 bases: TGTGCCACCAGTGATGCCGGGACAGGGGGCGATGGCTACACCTTC. This rearrangement joins TRBV24-1 to TRBJ1-2; 12 positions agree with TRBD1. V lost 3 bases and J lost 6; bases outside the gene matches: 4. Germline V lookup: CDR1 KGHDR, CDR2 SFDVKD. The CDR3 is made up of 15 amino acids.

J is TRBJ1-3 and V is TRBV25-1; tentatively, D is TRBD1 (5 bases). The CDR3 is made up of 15 amino acids. Germline CDR1 is MGHDK and CDR2 is SYGVNS. Trimming cost V 8 bases and J 3 bases, with 17 bases left between them. The CDR3 DNA reads as TGTGCCAGCGGAGACCCCGGGACTTTTGGAAACACCATATATTTT. Its protein product is CASGDPGTFGNTIYF.

The chain joins TRBV30 to TRBJ2-1; D possibly corresponds to TRBD2 (5 bases). The CDR3 is 13 amino acids. V was shortened by 1 base and J by 5 bases, with 9 bases between the two germline ends. From germline, CDR1 is GTSNPN and CDR2 SVGIG (reference sequence). CDR3 nucleotides: TGTGCCTGGAGTGCAGGAGGAAACAATGAGCAGTTCTTC. It codes for CAWSAGGNNEQFF.

The J gene is TRBJ2-7, the V gene TRBV24-1, with a tentative D call TRBD2 (5 bases). Trimming removed 0 bases from V and 4 bases from J, with 15 bases in between. The CDR3 is 16 amino acids. CDR1 and CDR2 from the germline V gene are KGHDR and SFDVKD. For the CDR3, the DNA is TGTGCCACCAGTGATTTGCACCCGGGAAGAGGGTACGAGCAGTACTTC. Amino acid sequence: CATSDLHPGRGYEQYF.

The chain has TRBV6-1 and TRBJ2-7; TRBD2 aligns across 11 bases. The junction had 0 bases not matched to a gene; V was cut back by 0 bases and J by 2 bases. Germline loops: CDR1 MNHNS, CDR2 SASEGT. The CDR3 is 15 residues long. The CDR3 here is CASSEASGGAYEQYF. CDR3 coding DNA: TGTGCCAGCAGTGAAGCTAGCGGGGGGGCCTACGAGCAGTACTTC.

CDR3 in amino acids: CAGDGLAGVTDTQYF. The CDR3 nucleotides are TGTGCCGGTGACGGTCTAGCGGGAGTCACAGATACGCAGTATTTT. The chain employs TRBV7-3 and TRBJ2-3, with 10 positions matching TRBD2. The CDR3 is 15 amino acids. The ends lost 11 bases at V and 2 bases at J; junction bases unmatched: 10. CDR1 is SGHTA, CDR2 FQGTGA, per germline.

The chain is built from TRBV30 and TRBJ1-2; maybe TRBD1 (6 bases). Between the trimmed V and J ends, which lost 0 bases and 7 bases, there was a span of 15 bases. This CDR3 region has 14 residues. CDR1 is GTSNPN, CDR2 SVGIG, per germline (reference sequence). CDR3 in amino acids: CAWSVSRGSGGYTF. In DNA, the CDR3 is TGTGCCTGGAGTGTTTCCAGGGGCTCGGGTGGCTACACCTTC.

The V and J genes are TRBV10-2 and TRBJ2-7; possible D gene TRBD2, 5 bases. Trimming removed 2 bases at V and 0 bases at J, with 8 bases between. The CDR3 spans 14 residues. Germline-derived CDR1 and CDR2 are WSHSY and SAAADI. CDR3 region: CASSESGISYEQYF. CDR3 sequence (DNA): TGCGCCAGCAGTGAGAGCGGTATCTCCTACGAGCAGTACTTC.

In this sample, this clone turned up a few times. CDR3 amino acids: CAWSPGNSYSYEQYF. The CDR3 DNA is TGTGCCTGGAGTCCCGGGAACTCCTACTCCTACGAGCAGTACTTC. The V call is TRBV30, the J call TRBJ2-7; weak D call: TRBD2 (5 bases). Per the germline V gene, CDR1 is GTSNPN and CDR2 is SVGIG (reference sequence). Trimming removed 2 bases from V and 0 bases from J, with 14 bases in between. CDR3 length equals 15 residues. Full variable domain (remainder filled in from reference TRBV30 and TRBJ2-7): SQTIHQWPATLVQPVGSPLSLECTVEGTSNPNLYWYRQAAGRGLQLLFYSVGIGQISSEVPQNLSASRPQDRQFILSSKKLLLSDSGFYLCAWSPGNSYSYEQYFGPGTRLTVT.

V is TRBV6-6 and J is TRBJ1-3; TRBD1 matches 10 bases. The CDR3 is 16 amino acids. Germline lookup yields CDR1 MNHNY and CDR2 SVGAGI (reference sequence). V was clipped by 8 bases and J by 1 base; unmatched bases: 8. CDR3 sequence reads: CASVGTGQGSGNTIYF. DNA of the CDR3: TGTGCCAGCGTCGGCACGGGACAGGGGTCTGGAAACACCATATATTTT.

This sequence joins TRBV2 and TRBJ2-2; possibly TRBD2 for D (6 bases). The CDR3 is 15 amino acids. Germline CDR1 SNHLY, CDR2 FYNNEI. Trimming removed 9 bases at V and 8 bases at J, with 22 bases between. Here the CDR3 reads CASHLPGLPAGELFF. DNA for the CDR3: TGTGCCAGTCACCTCCCGGGACTCCCAGCGGGGGAGCTGTTTTTT.

The chain carries TRBV4-2 and TRBJ2-1, with TRBD2 matching over 8 bases. The CDR3 consists of 18 residues. The trim removed 2 bases at V and 5 bases at J, leaving 14 bases unmatched. Germline assignment: CDR1 LGHNA and CDR2 YNFKEQ. DNA for the CDR3: TGTGCCAGCAGCCAACCACGACCGGGACTAGGGACTAACAATGAGCAGTTCTTC. Translated: CASSQPRPGLGTNNEQFF.

DNA of the CDR3: TGTGCCAGCAGCCCCCAGGGGGCGTCGGGCACTGAAGCTTTCTTT. The encoded protein is CASSPQGASGTEAFF. V is TRBV7-9 and J is TRBJ1-1; 8 positions agree with TRBD1. Losses at the gene ends were 5 bases for V and 4 bases for J; bases not matched to a gene: 9. CDR1 and CDR2 from the germline V gene are SEHNR and FQNEAQ (reference sequence). The CDR3 spans 15 residues.

This chain joins TRBV4-1 and TRBJ1-6; 11 positions agree with TRBD1. V gave up 1 base and J gave up 3 bases; unmatched junction bases: 11. CDR1 and CDR2 from the germline V gene are MGHRA and YSYEKL. The CDR3 consists of 20 residues. In DNA, the CDR3 is TGCGCCAGCAGCCAAGCTCATCTCCGGGACAGGGGGAACTATAATTCACCCCTCCACTTT. Translated: CASSQAHLRDRGNYNSPLHF.

The rearrangement joins TRBV30 to TRBJ2-4; a weak D match, TRBD1 (5 bases). CDR3 length equals 14 residues. The V gene lost 1 base and the J gene lost 8 bases, with 15 bases spanning the gap. The germline V gene has CDR1 GTSNPN and CDR2 SVGIG (reference sequence). CDR3 DNA: TGTGCCTGGAGTGCTACAGGCCCAGGAGACATTCAGTACTTC. Its translation: CAWSATGPGDIQYF.

Only a few counts were recorded for this clone. The genes are TRBV27 and TRBJ1-1; D is possibly TRBD1 (6 bases). From germline, CDR1 is MNHEY and CDR2 SMNVEV (reference sequence). The V end was cut by 2 bases, the J end by 8 bases, with 12 bases between. CDR3 length equals 13 residues. The DNA for the CDR3 is TGTGCCAGCAGTTTAGGGGGCGAGCCCGAAGCTTTCTTT. It yields the protein CASSLGGEPEAFF.

V gene TRBV9 combines with J gene TRBJ2-5; 7 positions agree with TRBD1. After removal of 0 bases from V and 5 bases from J, the junction contained 4 bases not matched to a gene. This CDR3 region has 14 residues. Germline CDR1 and CDR2: SGDLS and YYNGEE. CDR3 nucleotide sequence: TGTGCCAGCAGCGTAGAGGGACAGAAGGAGACCCAGTACTTC. Translating it yields CASSVEGQKETQYF.

This chain connects TRBV25-1 to TRBJ2-3; D is perhaps TRBD2 (6 bases). Per germline, CDR1 MGHDK and CDR2 SYGVNS. Trimming removed 1 base at V and 0 bases at J, with 14 bases between. This CDR3 contains 17 residues. The CDR3 protein is CASSEFLAGSSTDTQYF. As DNA, the CDR3 is TGTGCCAGCAGTGAATTTCTGGCGGGATCTAGCACAGATACGCAGTATTTT.

The chain links TRBV14 to TRBJ1-3, with D uncertain. The CDR3 spans 13 residues. The V end lost 4 bases, the J end lost 4 bases, and 8 bases lay between the germline ends. Germline assignment: CDR1 SGHDN and CDR2 FVKESK. Here the CDR3 DNA reads TGTGCCAGCAGCCTGGTAGCCGGAAACACCATATATTTT. Translated: CASSLVAGNTIYF.

The chain couples TRBV5-1 to TRBJ1-1, with D perhaps TRBD1 (5 bases). Germline V lookup: CDR1 SGHRS, CDR2 YFSETQ. V was cut by 1 base and J by 0 bases, with 13 bases left in between. CDR3 length: 16 residues. The CDR3 DNA reads as TGCGCCAGCAGCTTGCGGCAGGGATGGATGAACACTGAAGCTTTCTTT. Protein product: CASSLRQGWMNTEAFF.